Listed here are 27 T cell receptor beta chains from one sample, sequenced in a study of blood T cell repertoires in COVID-19. Data came from immunoSEQ multiplex PCR; TCRdb stores just in-frame clones and leaves some out. The table records about 480,000 clones, over 75% of them present only once. Material: PBMCs or T cells enriched from blood (not recorded which). The source is a woman aged 40 to 55 who had recovered from COVID-19.

The chain couples TRBV6-5 to TRBJ1-5, with a possible D match to TRBD1 (6 bases). The germline gives CDR1 MNHEY, CDR2 SVGAGI. The CDR3 consists of 14 residues. V lost 6 bases, J lost 2 bases, and 11 bases lay in between. CDR3 nucleotide sequence: TGTGCCAGCAGCTGGACAGTAGGCAATCAGCCCCAGCATTTT. It translates to CASSWTVGNQPQHF.

The V call is TRBV7-2, the J call TRBJ1-5, with D uncertain. Trimming left V 1 base short and J 5 bases short, with 12 bases between. From germline, CDR1 is SGHTA and CDR2 FQGNSA. The length of the CDR3 is 15 residues. CDR3 bases: TGTGCCAGCAGCTTAGTAGCCAGCACTTATCAGCCCCAGCATTTT. Translating gives CASSLVASTYQPQHF.

The chain uses TRBV5-8 and TRBJ1-2; 7 bases fit TRBD1. This CDR3 is 15 amino acids long. The V segment lost 1 base and the J segment 3 bases; nucleotides outside the gene matches: 6. Germline V gene data show CDR1 as SGHTS and CDR2 as YDEGEE. CDR3 coding DNA: TGTGCCAGCAGCTTGCGATATGACAGGGACTATGGCTACACCTTC. Encoded protein: CASSLRYDRDYGYTF.

J is TRBJ1-6 and V is TRBV27; 8 nucleotides agree with TRBD1. The J segment lost 7 bases and the V segment lost 3 bases, leaving 11 bases of the junction unmatched. The CDR3 is made up of 17 amino acids. CDR1 and CDR2 (germline): MNHEY, SMNVEV (reference sequence). The CDR3 reads CASSFSGRGLVNSPLHF. DNA of the CDR3: TGTGCCAGCAGTTTCTCCGGCAGGGGGCTAGTAAATTCACCCCTCCACTTT.

This rearrangement joins TRBV7-9 to TRBJ1-1; a possible D gene is TRBD1 (5 bases). The germline V gene encodes CDR1 SEHNR and CDR2 FQNEAQ (reference sequence). There are 15 residues in the CDR3. The V end lost 5 bases, the J end lost 0 bases, and 13 bases lay between the germline ends. CDR3 in amino acids: CASSTMTVLNTEAFF. DNA for the CDR3: TGTGCCAGCAGCACTATGACAGTTCTGAACACTGAAGCTTTCTTT.

This sequence joins TRBV5-1 and TRBJ2-4, with D possibly TRBD1 on 5 matching bases. V gave up 4 bases and J gave up 0 bases, with 11 bases separating them. The CDR3 runs to 15 residues. Germline CDR1 SGHRS, CDR2 YFSETQ. The CDR3 reads CASSQDSLAKNIQYF. CDR3 bases: TGCGCCAGCAGCCAAGACAGCCTAGCCAAAAACATTCAGTACTTC.

CDR3 nucleotide sequence: TGTGCCAGCAGTCCGACAGGGAGGTCTGGAAACACCATATATTTT. Translating it yields CASSPTGRSGNTIYF. J is TRBJ1-3 and V is TRBV2, with 7 bases aligning to TRBD1. Germline trimming cut 5 bases from V and 1 base from J; bases unmatched to any gene: 5. Looked up from germline, CDR1 is SNHLY and CDR2 is FYNNEI. The CDR3 spans 15 residues.

In regard to this clone: Other DNA sequences in the same sample also yield this CDR3. This chain links TRBV18 with TRBJ1-3; 7 nucleotides line up with TRBD1. The germline V gene has CDR1 KGHSH and CDR2 LQKENI. CDR3 length equals 15 residues. With 6 bases clipped from V and 0 bases from J, the junction kept 5 bases outside the gene matches. As DNA, the CDR3 is TGTGCCAGCTCCCCGGGACAGAGCTCTGGAAACACCATATATTTT. It encodes CASSPGQSSGNTIYF.

The chain recombines TRBV20-1 with TRBJ2-3; TRBD2 agrees at 9 bases. The CDR3 length is 11 residues. The germline V gene has CDR1 DFQATT and CDR2 SNEGSKA (reference sequence). The CDR3 sequence: CSSGRTDTQYF. In DNA form, the CDR3 reads TGCAGCAGCGGGAGGACAGATACGCAGTATTTT.

V gene TRBV12-5 combines with J gene TRBJ2-1; possibly TRBD2 for D (5 bases). V shed 6 bases and J shed 0 bases, with 9 bases lying between them. The CDR3 length is 14 residues. Looked up from germline, CDR1 is LGHNT and CDR2 is FRNRAP. The CDR3 nucleotides are TGTGCTAGTGGACCGGGGAGCTCCTACAATGAGCAGTTCTTC. It yields the protein CASGPGSSYNEQFF.

This clone was picked up one time. J is TRBJ2-3 and V is TRBV24-1; 10 positions match TRBD2. The ends lost 10 bases at V and 2 bases at J; junction bases unmatched: 8. The CDR3 length is 15 residues. CDR1 and CDR2 (germline): KGHDR, SFDVKD. The CDR3 DNA sequence: TGTGCCACAGCCTCTAGCGGGAGTGTCACAGATACGCAGTATTTT. It is translated as CATASSGSVTDTQYF.

The V and J genes are TRBV7-8 and TRBJ2-7, with D possibly matching TRBD2 (5 bases). The CDR3 covers 13 residues. V was cut by 0 bases and J by 6 bases, with 9 bases left in between. Looked up from germline, CDR1 is SGHVS and CDR2 is FQNEAQ. For the CDR3, the DNA is TGTGCCAGCAGCTTAGCTCGGGATGCCGAGCAGTACTTC. It codes for CASSLARDAEQYF.

CDR3 in DNA: TGTGCCATCACAGGGGGTCCTCCTTACGAGCAGTACTTC. This translates into CAITGGPPYEQYF. The chain carries TRBV6-5 and TRBJ2-7, with 8 bases identical to TRBD1. Germline V gene sequence: CDR1 MNHEY, CDR2 SVGAGI. The CDR3 is 13 residues long. V was clipped by 10 bases and J by 4 bases; unmatched bases: 9.

The V gene is TRBV6-1, the J gene TRBJ1-2; 10 bases align to TRBD1. With 2 bases clipped from V and 5 bases from J, the junction kept 5 bases outside the gene matches. Germline-derived CDR1 and CDR2 are MNHNS and SASEGT. This CDR3 comprises 15 residues. This chain's CDR3 is CASSELGQGKYGYTF. CDR3 DNA sequence: TGTGCCAGCAGTGAATTGGGACAGGGGAAGTATGGCTACACCTTC.

This clone came up a few times. The chain recombines TRBV12-5 with TRBJ1-2; D may be TRBD1 (6 bases). V was pared by 1 base and J by 8 bases, with 14 bases between. CDR3 size: 14 residues. Germline V gives CDR1 LGHNT, CDR2 FRNRAP. The CDR3 region is CASGLATGSQGYTF. The CDR3 DNA is TGTGCTAGTGGTTTGGCCACAGGGTCTCAGGGCTACACCTTC.

The chain couples TRBV7-2 to TRBJ1-3; D unresolved. Germline V gives CDR1 SGHTA, CDR2 FQGNSA. The CDR3 consists of 14 residues. The V gene lost 4 bases and the J gene lost 6 bases, with 13 bases spanning the gap. The CDR3 bases are TGTGCCAGCAGCTCGACGGACGGGAAAAACACCATATATTTT. Amino acids: CASSSTDGKNTIYF.

The V call is TRBV4-3, the J call TRBJ1-4, with D hard to call. The CDR3 is 13 amino acids. V was shortened by 3 bases and J by 5 bases, with 7 bases between the two germline ends. Germline V gene lookup returns CDR1 LGHNA and CDR2 YSLEER. The CDR3 loop reads CASSHEANEKLFF. The DNA of the CDR3 is TGCGCCAGCAGCCACGAGGCGAATGAAAAACTGTTTTTT.

This chain joins TRBV12-3 or TRBV12-4 and TRBJ2-1; D possibly corresponds to TRBD2 (5 bases). V was trimmed by 2 bases and J by 9 bases, leaving 11 bases between them. This CDR3 has 13 amino acids. CDR3 sequence reads: CASSLSEEGEQFF. The CDR3 DNA is TGTGCCAGCAGTTTATCGGAGGAAGGTGAGCAGTTCTTC.

This chain links TRBV15 with TRBJ2-2; 8 bases line up with TRBD2. The CDR3 contains 15 residues. The junction had 2 bases not matched to a gene; V was cut back by 1 base and J by 4 bases. From germline, CDR1 is LNHNV and CDR2 YYDKDF (reference sequence). CDR3 sequence (DNA): TGTGCCACCAGCAGAGCACTAGCGGTCACCGGGGAGCTGTTTTTT. Its protein product is CATSRALAVTGELFF.

The chain employs TRBV4-1 and TRBJ2-1, with 14 bases aligning to TRBD2. The CDR3 has 17 amino acids. V was clipped by 4 bases and J by 8 bases; unmatched bases: 10. Germline V gene sequence: CDR1 MGHRA, CDR2 YSYEKL. DNA for the CDR3: TGCGCCAGCAGCCGCGACGTAGGGACTAGCGGGAGTTATGAGCAGTTCTTC. The encoded protein is CASSRDVGTSGSYEQFF.

V usage is TRBV3-1 (or the pseudogene TRBV3-2) and J usage is TRBJ1-4; 7 bases line up with TRBD1. From germline, CDR1 is LGHDT and CDR2 YNNKEL (reference sequence). J lost 0 bases, V lost 6 bases, and 7 bases had no gene match. The CDR3 loop spans 16 amino acids. For the CDR3, the DNA is TGTGCCAGCAGTTTCGACAGGGCGGCAACTAATGAAAAACTGTTTTTT. The encoded protein is CASSFDRAATNEKLFF.

This sequence joins TRBV24-1 and TRBJ1-3; D not certain. Trimming pared 4 bases from V and 0 bases from J, leaving 6 bases between. This CDR3 contains 14 residues. CDR1 is KGHDR and CDR2 is SFDVKD in the germline V gene. CDR3 residues: CATSEGNSGNTIYF. The CDR3, as DNA: TGTGCCACCAGTGAGGGCAACTCTGGAAACACCATATATTTT.

The V and J genes are TRBV5-5 and TRBJ2-7; maybe TRBD2 (6 bases). The V end lost 4 bases, the J end lost 3 bases, and 17 bases lay between the germline ends. Per the germline V gene, CDR1 is SGHKS and CDR2 is YYEKEE (reference sequence). The CDR3 totals 15 residues. CDR3 in DNA: TGTGCCAGCAGCCCCTTCGCGGAGGGATTCTACGAGCAGTACTTC. Its protein product is CASSPFAEGFYEQYF.

This clone showed up just a few times. This rearrangement joins TRBV7-2 to TRBJ2-7; 9 nucleotides match TRBD1. This CDR3 is 18 amino acids long. Germline CDR1 and CDR2: SGHTA and FQGNSA. Trimming took 3 bases from V and 0 from J; bases not matched to a gene: 12. The DNA for the CDR3 is TGTGCCAGCAGCTTCGGACAGGGGCAGGGGCGAAGCTCCTACGAGCAGTACTTC. This encodes CASSFGQGQGRSSYEQYF.

In DNA, the CDR3 is TGTGCCAGCAGTTACTCGATAGGACAGGGTGGCAATCAGCCCCAGCATTTT. It translates to CASSYSIGQGGNQPQHF. This chain connects TRBV6-2 or TRBV6-3 to TRBJ1-5, with 8 bases identical to TRBD1. The CDR3 is 17 residues long. V was pared by 0 bases and J by 2 bases, with 6 bases of the junction left unmatched. Germline values: CDR1 MNHEY, CDR2 SVGEGT.

This chain uses TRBV9 with TRBJ1-1; a weak D match, TRBD1 (6 bases). The CDR3 runs 15 residues. The ends were cut back, 0 bases at V and 2 bases at J, with 11 bases in the middle. Germline V lookup: CDR1 SGDLS, CDR2 YYNGEE. The CDR3 DNA sequence: TGTGCCAGCAGCGTAGCTCAGGGGCTAAACACTGAAGCTTTCTTT. It codes for CASSVAQGLNTEAFF.

The chain uses TRBV19 and TRBJ2-2; 8 bases align to TRBD1. V was pared by 2 bases and J by 8 bases, with 7 bases of the junction left unmatched. The CDR3 extends over 15 amino acids. Germline CDR1 LNHDA, CDR2 SQIVND (reference sequence). CDR3 amino acids: CASSIMAGGFGELFF. The CDR3 DNA reads TGTGCCAGTAGTATAATGGCAGGGGGCTTTGGGGAGCTGTTTTTT.